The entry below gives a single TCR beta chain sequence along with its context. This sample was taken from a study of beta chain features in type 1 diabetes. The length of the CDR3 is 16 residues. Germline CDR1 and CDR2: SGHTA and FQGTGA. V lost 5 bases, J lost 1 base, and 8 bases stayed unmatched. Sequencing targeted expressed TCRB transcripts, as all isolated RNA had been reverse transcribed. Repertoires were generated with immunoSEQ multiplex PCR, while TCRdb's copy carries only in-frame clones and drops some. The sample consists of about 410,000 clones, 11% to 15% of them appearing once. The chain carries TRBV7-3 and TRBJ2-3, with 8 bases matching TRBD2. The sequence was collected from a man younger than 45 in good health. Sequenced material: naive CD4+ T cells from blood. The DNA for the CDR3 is TGTGCCAGCAGCCCTCGGAGCGGGAGTGGCACAGATACGCAGTATTTT. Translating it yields CASSPRSGSGTDTQYF.